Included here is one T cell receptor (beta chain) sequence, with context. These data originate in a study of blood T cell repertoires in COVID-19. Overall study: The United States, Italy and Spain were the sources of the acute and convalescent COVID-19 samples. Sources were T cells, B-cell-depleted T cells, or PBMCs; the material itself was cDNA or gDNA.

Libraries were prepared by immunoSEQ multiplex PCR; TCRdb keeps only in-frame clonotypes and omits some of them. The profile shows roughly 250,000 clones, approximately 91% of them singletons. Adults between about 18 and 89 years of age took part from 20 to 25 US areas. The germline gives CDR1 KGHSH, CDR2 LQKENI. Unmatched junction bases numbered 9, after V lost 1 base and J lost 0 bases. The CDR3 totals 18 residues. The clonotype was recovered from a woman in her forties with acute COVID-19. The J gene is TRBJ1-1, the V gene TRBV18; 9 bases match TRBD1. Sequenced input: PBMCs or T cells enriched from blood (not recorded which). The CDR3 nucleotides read TGTGCCAGCTCACCACGGGGACAGGGAGGTCGGATGAACACTGAAGCTTTCTTT. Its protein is CASSPRGQGGRMNTEAFF.